This T cell receptor beta chain was documented in a study of a mutant IDH1 vaccine in newly diagnosed glioma. Study details: Previous treatment comprised radiotherapy, temozolomide, or both, mostly both. General study results and limits: Immune responses induced by the vaccine were seen in 93.3% of patients, spanning multiple MHC alleles. The authors found pseudoprogression apparently unrelated to changes in top peripheral T cell clonotypes.

Measured with immunoSEQ multiplex PCR; TCRdb has only the in-frame clones, and not every one. The data show around 50,000 clones, about nine tenths seen once. The time point denotes: baseline, week 1 (first vaccination visit). Indicated treatment: pre-vaccination baseline after standard-of-care therapy. New WHO grade 3 or 4 astrocytomas that were IDH1-mutant and ATRX-lost occurred in the donors. Germline V gives CDR1 MDHEN, CDR2 SYDVKM. V lost 1 base, J lost 8 bases, and 8 bases lay in between. This CDR3 spans 12 amino acids. This clone was detected once. The antigen remains unidentified. The chain has TRBV28 and TRBJ1-2; D is uncertain. The receptor comes from a middle-aged man with glioma. Specimen: PBMCs, collected from a glioma patient treated with radiotherapy, temozolomide or both. CDR3: CASSLFEYGYTF. The CDR3 nucleotides read TGTGCCAGCAGTTTATTCGAGTACGGCTACACCTTC.